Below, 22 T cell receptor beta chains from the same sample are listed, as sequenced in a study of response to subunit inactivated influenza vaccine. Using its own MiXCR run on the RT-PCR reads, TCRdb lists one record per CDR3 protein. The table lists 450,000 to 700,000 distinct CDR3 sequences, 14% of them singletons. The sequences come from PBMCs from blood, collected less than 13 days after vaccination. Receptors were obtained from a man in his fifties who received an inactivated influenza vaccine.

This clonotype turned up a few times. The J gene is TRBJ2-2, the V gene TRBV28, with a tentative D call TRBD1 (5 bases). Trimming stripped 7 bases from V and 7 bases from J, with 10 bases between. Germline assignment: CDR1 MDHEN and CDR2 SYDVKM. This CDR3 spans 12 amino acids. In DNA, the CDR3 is TGTGCCAGCAATAGGGGCGGCGGGGAGCTGTTTTTT. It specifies CASNRGGGELFF. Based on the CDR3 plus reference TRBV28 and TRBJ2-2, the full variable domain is DVKVTQSSRYLVKRTGEKVFLECVQDMDHENMFWYRQDPGLGLRLIYFSYDVKMKEKGDIPEGYSVSREKKERFSLILESASTNQTSMYLCASNRGGGELFFGEGSRLTVL.

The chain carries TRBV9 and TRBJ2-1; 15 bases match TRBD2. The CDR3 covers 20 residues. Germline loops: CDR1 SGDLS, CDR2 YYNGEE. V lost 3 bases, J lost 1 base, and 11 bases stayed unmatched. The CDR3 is CASSGRPGLAGGRSYNEQFF. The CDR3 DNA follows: TGTGCCAGCAGCGGGCGACCGGGACTAGCGGGAGGAAGGTCCTACAATGAGCAGTTCTTC.

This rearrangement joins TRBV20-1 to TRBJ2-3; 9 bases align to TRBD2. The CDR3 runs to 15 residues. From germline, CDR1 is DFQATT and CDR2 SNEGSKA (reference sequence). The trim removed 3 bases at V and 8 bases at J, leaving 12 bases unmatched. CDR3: CSASPLAGLSRTQYF. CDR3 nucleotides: TGCAGTGCTAGTCCCCTAGCGGGACTCAGTCGTACGCAGTATTTT.

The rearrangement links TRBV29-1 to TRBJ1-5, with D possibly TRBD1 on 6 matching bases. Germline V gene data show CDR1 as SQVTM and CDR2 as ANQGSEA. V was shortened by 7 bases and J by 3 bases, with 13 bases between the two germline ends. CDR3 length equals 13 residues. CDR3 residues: CSDQGCYNQPQHF. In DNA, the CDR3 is TGCAGCGACCAGGGGTGCTACAATCAGCCCCAGCATTTT.

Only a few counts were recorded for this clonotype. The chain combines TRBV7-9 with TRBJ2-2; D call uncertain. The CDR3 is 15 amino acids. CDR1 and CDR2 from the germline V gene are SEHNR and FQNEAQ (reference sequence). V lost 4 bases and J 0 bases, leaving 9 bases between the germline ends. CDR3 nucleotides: TGTGCCAGCAGCTCGTTTCACCCGAACACCGGGGAGCTGTTTTTT. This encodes CASSSFHPNTGELFF.

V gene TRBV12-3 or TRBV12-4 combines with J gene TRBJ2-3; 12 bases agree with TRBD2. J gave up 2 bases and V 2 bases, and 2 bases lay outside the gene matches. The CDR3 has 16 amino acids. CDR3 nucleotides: TGTGCCAGCAGTTTACTAGCGGGAGGGCTCACAGATACGCAGTATTTT. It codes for CASSLLAGGLTDTQYF.

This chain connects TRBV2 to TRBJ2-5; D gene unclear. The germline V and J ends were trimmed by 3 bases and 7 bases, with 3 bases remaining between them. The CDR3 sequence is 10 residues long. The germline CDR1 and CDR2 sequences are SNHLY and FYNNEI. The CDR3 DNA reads TGTGCCAGCAGTGAGGGGACCCAGTACTTC. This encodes CASSEGTQYF.

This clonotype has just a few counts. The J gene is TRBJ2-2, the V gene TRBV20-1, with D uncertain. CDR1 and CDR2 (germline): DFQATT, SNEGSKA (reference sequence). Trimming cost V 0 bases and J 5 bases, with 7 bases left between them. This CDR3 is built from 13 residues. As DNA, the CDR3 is TGCAGTGCTAGAGATCTAGGGACCGGGGAGCTGTTTTTT. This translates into CSARDLGTGELFF.

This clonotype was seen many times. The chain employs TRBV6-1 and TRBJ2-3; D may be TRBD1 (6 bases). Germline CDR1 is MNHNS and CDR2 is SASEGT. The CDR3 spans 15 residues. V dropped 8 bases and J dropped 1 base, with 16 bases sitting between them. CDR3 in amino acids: CASRQGSSGTDTQYF. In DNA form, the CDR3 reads TGTGCCAGCCGTCAGGGGTCTAGTGGCACAGATACGCAGTATTTT.

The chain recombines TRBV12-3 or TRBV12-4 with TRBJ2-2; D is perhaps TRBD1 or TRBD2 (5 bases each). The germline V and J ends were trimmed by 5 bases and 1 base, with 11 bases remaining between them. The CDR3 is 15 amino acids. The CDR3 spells CASSRRELNTGELFF. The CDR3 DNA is TGTGCCAGCAGTCGCAGGGAGTTGAACACCGGGGAGCTGTTTTTT.

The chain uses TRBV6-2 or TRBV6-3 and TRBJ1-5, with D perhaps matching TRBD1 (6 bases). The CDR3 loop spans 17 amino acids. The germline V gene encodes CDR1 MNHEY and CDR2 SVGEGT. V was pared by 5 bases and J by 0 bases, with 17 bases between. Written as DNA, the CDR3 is TGTGCCAGCAGTCACAGGCAGGGGCTTTATAGCAATCAGCCCCAGCATTTT. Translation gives CASSHRQGLYSNQPQHF.

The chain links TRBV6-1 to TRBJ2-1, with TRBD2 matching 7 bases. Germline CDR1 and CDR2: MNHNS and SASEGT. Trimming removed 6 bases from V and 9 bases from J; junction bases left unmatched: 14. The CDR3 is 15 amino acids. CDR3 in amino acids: CASSLGEAGRGEQFF. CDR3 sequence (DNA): TGTGCCAGCAGCCTCGGGGAAGCGGGGAGGGGTGAGCAGTTCTTC.

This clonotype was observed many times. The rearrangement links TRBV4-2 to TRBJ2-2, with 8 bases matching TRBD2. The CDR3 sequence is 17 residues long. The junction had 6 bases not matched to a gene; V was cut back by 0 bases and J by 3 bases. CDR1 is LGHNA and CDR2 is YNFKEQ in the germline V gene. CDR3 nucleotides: TGTGCCAGCAGCCAAGATTTAGGGCGGGGGGACACCGGGGAGCTGTTTTTT. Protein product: CASSQDLGRGDTGELFF.

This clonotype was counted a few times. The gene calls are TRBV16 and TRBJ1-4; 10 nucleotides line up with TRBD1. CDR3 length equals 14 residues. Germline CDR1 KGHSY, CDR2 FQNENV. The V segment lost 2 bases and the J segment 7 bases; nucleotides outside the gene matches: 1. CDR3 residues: CASSQRQGAEKLFF. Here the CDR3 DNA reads TGTGCCAGCAGCCAACGACAGGGGGCTGAAAAACTGTTTTTT.

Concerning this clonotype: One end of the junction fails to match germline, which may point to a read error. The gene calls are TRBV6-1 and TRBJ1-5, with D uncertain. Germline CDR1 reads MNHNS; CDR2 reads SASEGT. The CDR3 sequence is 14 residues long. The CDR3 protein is CASSEDIFIPPQHF. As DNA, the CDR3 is TGTGCCAGCAGCGAAGACATCTTCATCCCTCCCCAGCATTTT.

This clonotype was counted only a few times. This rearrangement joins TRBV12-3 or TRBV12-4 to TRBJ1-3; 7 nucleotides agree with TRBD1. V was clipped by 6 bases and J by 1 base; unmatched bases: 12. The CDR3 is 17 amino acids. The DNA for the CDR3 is TGTGCCAGCAGCCCTCTGACAGGGCGAAGGTCTGGAAACACCATATATTTT. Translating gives CASSPLTGRRSGNTIYF.

CDR3 coding DNA: TGTGCCACCAGTGATGTTGGAGGGGGCCTTCAAGAGACCCAGTACTTC. Amino acid sequence: CATSDVGGGLQETQYF. J is TRBJ2-5 and V is TRBV24-1; tentative D call: TRBD1 (7 bases). The germline V and J ends were trimmed by 3 bases and 2 bases, with 15 bases remaining between them. Per germline, CDR1 KGHDR and CDR2 SFDVKD. This CDR3 spans 16 amino acids.

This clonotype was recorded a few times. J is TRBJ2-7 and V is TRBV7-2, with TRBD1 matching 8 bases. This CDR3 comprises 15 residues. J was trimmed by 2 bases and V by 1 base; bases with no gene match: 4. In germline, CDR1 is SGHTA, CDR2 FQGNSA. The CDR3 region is CASSLVTGDAYEQYF. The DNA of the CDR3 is TGTGCCAGCAGCTTAGTGACAGGGGACGCCTACGAGCAGTACTTC.

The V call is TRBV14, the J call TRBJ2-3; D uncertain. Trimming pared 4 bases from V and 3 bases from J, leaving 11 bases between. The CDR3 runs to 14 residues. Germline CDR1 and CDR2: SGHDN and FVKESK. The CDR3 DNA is TGTGCCAGCAGCCCAACGGGTTGGACAGATACGCAGTATTTT. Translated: CASSPTGWTDTQYF. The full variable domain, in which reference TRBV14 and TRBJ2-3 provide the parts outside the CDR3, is EAGVTQFPSHSVIEKGQTVTLRCDPISGHDNLYWYRRVMGKEIKFLLHFVKESKQDESGMPNNRFLAERTGGTYSTLKVQPAELEDSGVYFCASSPTGWTDTQYFGPGTRLTVL.

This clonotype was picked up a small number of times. CDR3 DNA sequence: TGCAGTGCTAGAGATAATAACAGGAGAGGAGAGACCCAGTACTTC. Translated: CSARDNNRRGETQYF. The chain recombines TRBV20-1 with TRBJ2-5, with a tentative D call TRBD1 (5 bases). V was clipped by 0 bases and J by 4 bases, with 15 bases between them. There are 15 residues in the CDR3. The germline V gene has CDR1 DFQATT and CDR2 SNEGSKA (reference sequence).

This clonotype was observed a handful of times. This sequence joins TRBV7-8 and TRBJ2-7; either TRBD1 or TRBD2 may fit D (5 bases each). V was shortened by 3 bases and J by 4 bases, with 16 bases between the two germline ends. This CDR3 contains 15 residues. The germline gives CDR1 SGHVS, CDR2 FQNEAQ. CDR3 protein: CASSFYPGRLYEQYF. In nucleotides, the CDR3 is TGTGCCAGCAGCTTTTATCCGGGACGGCTATACGAGCAGTACTTC.

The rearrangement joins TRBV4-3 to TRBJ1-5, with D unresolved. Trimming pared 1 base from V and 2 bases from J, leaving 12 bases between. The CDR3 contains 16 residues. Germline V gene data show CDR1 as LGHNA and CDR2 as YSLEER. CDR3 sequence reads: CASSQGLQIGNQPQHF. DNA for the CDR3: TGCGCCAGCAGCCAAGGACTACAGATCGGCAATCAGCCCCAGCATTTT.